What follows describes a single T cell receptor beta chain. This entry is derived from a study of CD8 T cells in ankylosing spondylitis. Using its own MiXCR run on the 5' RACE reads, TCRdb lists one record per CDR3 protein. The sample consists of over 150,000 distinct CDR3 sequences, around 13% of them appearing once. The sequence was collected from a male donor with ankylosing spondylitis or in good health (not recorded which). The sequencing input was blood, either unsorted or a sorted T cell fraction (not recorded which).

The CDR3 loop reads CASSPWTGENTEAFF. The CDR3 DNA is TGTGCCAGCAGCCCCTGGACAGGGGAGAACACTGAAGCTTTCTTT. The rearrangement uses TRBV9 and TRBJ1-1; 9 positions match TRBD1. After removal of 4 bases from V and 1 base from J, the junction contained 5 bases not matched to a gene. The germline CDR1 and CDR2 sequences are SGDLS and YYNGEE. CDR3 length: 15 residues.